What follows are 9 T cell receptor beta chains derived from one specimen sequenced in a study of post-analysis software for immune sequencing data. General study points: Relative to controls, patients had 4 or 5 TRBV segments at higher frequency, with TRBV5-6, TRBV5-1 and TRBV20-1 among these.

No antigen has been identified for these receptors. The TCR beta cDNA libraries carried unique molecular identifiers. MiXCR was run by TCRdb on the PCR reads, yielding one entry per CDR3 protein. Of 600,000 to 700,000 distinct CDR3 sequences in the sample, 59% were seen once. The material sequenced was blood. Receptors were obtained from a girl aged 2 to 10 with multiple sclerosis.

The chain employs TRBV19 and TRBJ2-1; 12 bases match TRBD1. In germline, CDR1 is LNHDA, CDR2 SQIVND (reference sequence). This CDR3 comprises 16 residues. The junction had 10 bases not matched to a gene; V was cut back by 6 bases and J by 7 bases. For the CDR3, the DNA is TGTGCCAGTAGCCTCATGGGGACAGGGGGCAGGAATGAGCAGTTCTTC. It yields the protein CASSLMGTGGRNEQFF. Full variable domain (missing parts from reference TRBV19 and TRBJ2-1): DGGITQSPKYLFRKEGQNVTLSCEQNLNHDAMYWYRQDPGQGLRLIYYSQIVNDFQKGDIAEGYSVSREKKESFPLTVTSAQKNPTAFYLCASSLMGTGGRNEQFFGPGTRLTVL.

The rearrangement links TRBV7-3 to TRBJ1-2, with TRBD1 identical over 10 bases. CDR3 length equals 14 residues. The V and J ends lost 2 bases and 11 bases, in that order; junction bases with no gene match: 8. CDR1 is SGHTA, CDR2 FQGTGA, per germline. CDR3 protein: CASSLARDRGRYTF. In DNA form, the CDR3 reads TGTGCCAGCAGCTTAGCCCGGGACAGGGGACGGTACACCTTC.

V usage is TRBV3-1 and J usage is TRBJ1-2, with D perhaps matching TRBD1 (5 bases). The CDR3 is made up of 15 amino acids. With 4 bases removed from V and 4 bases from J, the gap between germline ends came to 16 bases. Germline CDR1 reads LGHDT; CDR2 reads YNNKEL (reference sequence). The CDR3 nucleotides are TGTGCCAGCAGCCGCGGGGGGGGTGTAAGCTATGGCTACACCTTC. Translation gives CASSRGGGVSYGYTF.

V usage is TRBV29-1 and J usage is TRBJ2-3; D assignment may be TRBD1 or TRBD2 (5 bases each). Germline lookup yields CDR1 SQVTM and CDR2 ANQGSEA. CDR3 length equals 14 residues. V was trimmed by 0 bases and J by 5 bases, leaving 12 bases between them. The CDR3 loop reads CSVEDLWDGDTQYF. CDR3 sequence (DNA): TGCAGCGTTGAAGATTTGTGGGACGGAGATACGCAGTATTTT.

The chain has TRBV12-3 or TRBV12-4 and TRBJ2-1; 11 bases fit TRBD1. The CDR3 contains 15 residues. After removal of 4 bases from V and 6 bases from J, the junction contained 5 bases not matched to a gene. CDR3 in amino acids: CASSSPGTGGNEQFF. Written as DNA, the CDR3 is TGTGCCAGCAGTTCCCCCGGGACAGGGGGCAATGAGCAGTTCTTC.

V gene TRBV10-3 combines with J gene TRBJ2-1; tentatively, D is TRBD2 (5 bases). The J call could be wrong; TRBJ2-7 is a better fit for the DNA end. This CDR3 is built from 16 residues. CDR1 is ENHRY, CDR2 SYGVKD, per germline. DNA for the CDR3: TGTGCCATCAGTGAGACGATGGGCGGAGGATACAATGAGCAGTACTTC. Protein product: CAISETMGGGYNEQYF.

The chain has TRBV6-1 and TRBJ2-7, with D perhaps matching TRBD2 (6 bases). The CDR3 has 11 amino acids. CDR1 MNHNS and CDR2 SASEGT come from the germline V gene. Trimming stripped 7 bases from V and 6 bases from J, with 10 bases between. The CDR3: CASTQGLEQYF. CDR3 nucleotides: TGTGCCAGCACCCAGGGACTCGAGCAGTACTTC.

This clonotype was counted a single time. The chain links TRBV4-1 to TRBJ2-6; D not resolved. Germline V gives CDR1 MGHRA, CDR2 YSYEKL. V was clipped by 1 base and J by 0 bases, with 10 bases between them. The CDR3 covers 17 residues. In DNA form, the CDR3 reads TGCGCCAGCAGCCAAGGCCCCCAGGACTCTGGGGCCAACGTCCTGACTTTC. The encoded protein is CASSQGPQDSGANVLTF.

The chain is built from TRBV29-1 and TRBJ2-4; D gene uncertain. V gave up 4 bases and J gave up 2 bases, with 9 bases separating them. CDR1 and CDR2 (germline): SQVTM, ANQGSEA. The CDR3 is 13 residues long. As DNA, the CDR3 is TGCAGCGTTGGTATAGGGCCCAAAAACATTCAGTACTTC. It translates to CSVGIGPKNIQYF.